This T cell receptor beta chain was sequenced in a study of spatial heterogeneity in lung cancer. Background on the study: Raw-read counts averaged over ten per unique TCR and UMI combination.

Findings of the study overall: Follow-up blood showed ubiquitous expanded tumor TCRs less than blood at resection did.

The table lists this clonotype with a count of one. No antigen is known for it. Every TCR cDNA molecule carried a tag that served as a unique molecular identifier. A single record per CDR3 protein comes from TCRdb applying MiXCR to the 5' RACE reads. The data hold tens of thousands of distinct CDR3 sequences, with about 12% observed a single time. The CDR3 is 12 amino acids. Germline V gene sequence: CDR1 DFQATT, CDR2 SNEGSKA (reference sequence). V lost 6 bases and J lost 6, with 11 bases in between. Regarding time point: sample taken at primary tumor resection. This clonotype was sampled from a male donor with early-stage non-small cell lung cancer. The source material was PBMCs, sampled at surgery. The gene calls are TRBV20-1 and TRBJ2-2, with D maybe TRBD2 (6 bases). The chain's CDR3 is CSAGGGAGELFF. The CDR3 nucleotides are TGCAGTGCGGGAGGTGGGGCCGGGGAGCTGTTTTTT.